Listed here is a single T cell receptor (beta chain). The authors reverse transcribed about 0.5 to 1 ug RNA with random hexamers. TCRdb itself ran the immunoSEQ multiplex PCR reads through MiXCR, one entry per CDR3 protein. Of approximately 230,000 distinct CDR3 sequences listed, 80% to 95% were seen once; the top ten hold less than 0.075%. FACS enriched CD8+ TEMRA cells, while bulk CD8+ and CD4+ were negatively isolated. This CDR3 spans 16 amino acids. Looked up from germline, CDR1 is LGHDT and CDR2 is YNNKEL (reference sequence). Trimming cost V 1 base and J 10 bases; bases outside gene matches: 13. The data were obtained in a study of CD8 T cells in Susac syndrome.

This TCR was recovered from a human donor with multiple sclerosis. Sequencing used CD4+ T cells from PBMCs. The rearrangement uses TRBV3-1 and TRBJ2-1, with TRBD2 identical over 7 bases. CDR3 coding DNA: TGTGCCAGCAGCCAAGGAGGGAGGGTAGGCCCGTCCGAGCAGTTCTTC. It is translated as CASSQGGRVGPSEQFF.